These 6 T cell receptor beta chains share one sample of origin, sequenced in a study of T cells in Graves' hyperthyroidism and ophthalmopathy. It was RNA transcripts that yielded the amplified TCR beta CDR3 regions. TCR CDR3 underwent first-round RT-PCR with the HTBI primer set. TCRdb re-derived calls from the multiplex PCR reads in MiXCR, one entry per CDR3 protein. The table has some 270,000 distinct CDR3 sequences, more than 10% seen once. Sequenced sample: blood. Every receptor here comes from a woman aged 25 to 45 with Graves' hyperthyroidism that later progressed to Graves' ophthalmopathy.

Only a few counts were recorded for this clonotype. The gene calls are TRBV20-1 and TRBJ2-2; D unclear. The CDR3 has 13 residues. V gave up 0 bases and J gave up 2 bases, with 4 bases separating them. Germline V CDR1 and CDR2: DFQATT, SNEGSKA (reference sequence). This chain's CDR3 is CSARDGNTGELFF. CDR3 DNA: TGCAGTGCTAGAGACGGTAACACCGGGGAGCTGTTTTTT.

The chain recombines TRBV6-1 with TRBJ1-2, with D possibly being TRBD1 (5 bases). Germline CDR1 MNHNS, CDR2 SASEGT. Trimming stripped 5 bases from V and 0 bases from J, with 22 bases between. The CDR3 length is 18 residues. CDR3 nucleotide sequence: TGTGCCAGCAGTAGGGGTGGGGGGTACGTACTTCCTAACTATGGCTACACCTTC. Protein: CASSRGGGYVLPNYGYTF.

V gene TRBV9 combines with J gene TRBJ1-3; the D gene is possibly TRBD1 (6 bases). This CDR3 spans 14 amino acids. V was shortened by 0 bases and J by 4 bases, with 8 bases between the two germline ends. Germline CDR1 and CDR2: SGDLS and YYNGEE. DNA for the CDR3: TGTGCCAGCAGCGTAGCGGGACAAGGAAACACCATATATTTT. Its protein is CASSVAGQGNTIYF.

The V and J genes are TRBV28 and TRBJ2-1; the match to TRBD2 covers 13 bases. Trimming took 6 bases from V and 10 from J; bases not matched to a gene: 15. The CDR3 is made up of 17 amino acids. Germline loops: CDR1 MDHEN, CDR2 SYDVKM. The CDR3 DNA reads TGTGCCAGCAGCCTAGGACTAGCGGGAGCCCCGGAGCGGGAGCAGTTCTTC. Translated: CASSLGLAGAPEREQFF.

The chain couples TRBV30 to TRBJ2-3; TRBD2 is a possible D gene (5 bases). CDR3 length equals 16 residues. V was clipped by 1 base and J by 2 bases, with 16 bases between them. From germline, CDR1 is GTSNPN and CDR2 SVGIG (reference sequence). This chain's CDR3 is CAWSGPTRANTDTQYF. The CDR3 region has the DNA TGTGCCTGGAGTGGCCCAACTAGAGCCAACACAGATACGCAGTATTTT. Variable domain in full (rest from reference TRBV30 and TRBJ2-3): SQTIHQWPATLVQPVGSPLSLECTVEGTSNPNLYWYRQAAGRGLQLLFYSVGIGQISSEVPQNLSASRPQDRQFILSSKKLLLSDSGFYLCAWSGPTRANTDTQYFGPGTRLTVL.

This clonotype was found many times. The gene calls are TRBV24-1 and TRBJ2-1; 9 bases fit TRBD1. The length of the CDR3 is 14 residues. With V trimmed by 5 bases and J by 9 bases, 7 bases remained unmatched. Germline CDR1 is KGHDR and CDR2 is SFDVKD. CDR3 nucleotides: TGTGCCACCAGTGGCTTGACAGGGGGTGGTGAGCAGTTCTTC. Encoded protein: CATSGLTGGGEQFF.